The 10 T cell receptor beta chains reported below all come from one sample, sequenced in a study of siplizumab effects on memory and regulatory T cells. The protocol was immunoSEQ multiplex PCR, while the TCRdb copy is restricted to in-frame clones and leaves out a portion. In the table there are about 100,000 clones, around 92% of which are singletons. Sequences were obtained from CD4+ T cells sorted from blood. These receptor sequences come from a human donor in good health.

This chain uses TRBV7-3 with TRBJ2-3, with unresolved D. Germline lookup yields CDR1 SGHTA and CDR2 FQGTGA. V was shortened by 4 bases and J by 2 bases, with 1 base between the two germline ends. This CDR3 is built from 11 residues. The CDR3 region has the DNA TGTGCCAGCAGCTCCACAGATACGCAGTATTTT. Protein product: CASSSTDTQYF.

V and J are TRBV5-8 and TRBJ2-2, with a possible D match to TRBD1 (6 bases). The CDR3 extends over 15 amino acids. Germline CDR1 and CDR2: SGHTS and YDEGEE. Trimming removed 6 bases at V and 2 bases at J, with 14 bases between. CDR3 nucleotides: TGTGCCAGCACCCTCCGAGGGGGAAACACCGGGGAGCTGTTTTTT. Its protein is CASTLRGGNTGELFF.

This chain connects TRBV25-1 to TRBJ1-1; 7 positions match TRBD1. The CDR3 totals 14 residues. The germline gives CDR1 MGHDK, CDR2 SYGVNS. Germline trimming cut 3 bases from V and 6 bases from J; bases unmatched to any gene: 7. CDR3 DNA: TGTGCCAGCAGTGATCCCAAAGGGGGCCCTGAAGCTTTCTTT. Translating it yields CASSDPKGGPEAFF.

This rearrangement joins TRBV7-9 to TRBJ1-6, with D possibly matching TRBD1 (5 bases). The CDR3 extends over 17 amino acids. The germline CDR1 and CDR2 sequences are SEHNR and FQNEAQ (reference sequence). V dropped 1 base and J dropped 7 bases, with 17 bases sitting between them. CDR3 nucleotides: TGTGCCAGCAGCTTAGTTTTCGGGGACGGGAGGAATTCACCCCTCCACTTT. It encodes CASSLVFGDGRNSPLHF.

V usage is TRBV28 and J usage is TRBJ1-3, with D unclear. V lost 7 bases, J lost 10 bases, and 8 bases lay in between. The CDR3 totals 10 residues. Germline V gives CDR1 MDHEN, CDR2 SYDVKM. CDR3 in amino acids: CASIGGTIYF. CDR3 DNA: TGTGCCAGCATAGGAGGTACCATATATTTT.

The chain recombines TRBV6-5 with TRBJ2-7; 11 nucleotides agree with TRBD2. CDR3 size: 14 residues. V was pared by 5 bases and J by 4 bases, with 4 bases of the junction left unmatched. CDR1 and CDR2 (germline): MNHEY, SVGAGI. The CDR3 DNA sequence: TGTGCCAGCAGTAGAGGGACTAGCGGATACGAGCAGTACTTC. Its translation is CASSRGTSGYEQYF.

V gene TRBV7-2 combines with J gene TRBJ2-3; unclear D gene. The CDR3 is 12 amino acids. The germline gives CDR1 SGHTA, CDR2 FQGNSA. Trimming cost V 0 bases and J 4 bases, with 2 bases left between them. The CDR3 here is CASSLAPDTQYF. The CDR3 nucleotides are TGTGCCAGCAGCTTAGCCCCAGATACGCAGTATTTT.

This sequence joins TRBV10-3 and TRBJ2-3; D not certain. Trimming shortened V by 8 bases and J by 6 bases, and 15 bases separated the two germline ends. This CDR3 spans 13 amino acids. In germline, CDR1 is ENHRY, CDR2 SYGVKD. CDR3 coding DNA: TGTGCCATCGCAAGGGTGGGGTCGGATACGCAGTATTTT. Protein: CAIARVGSDTQYF.

This chain joins TRBV15 and TRBJ1-4; TRBD1 matches at 7 bases. After removal of 3 bases from V and 4 bases from J, the junction contained 8 bases not matched to a gene. This CDR3 has 16 amino acids. The germline V gene has CDR1 LNHNV and CDR2 YYDKDF (reference sequence). CDR3 DNA: TGTGCCACCAGCAGTATCACCGGGACAGTTAATGAAAAACTGTTTTTT. It is translated as CATSSITGTVNEKLFF.

The gene calls are TRBV4-1 and TRBJ1-2, with D possibly TRBD1 on 5 matching bases. Germline V lookup: CDR1 MGHRA, CDR2 YSYEKL. The CDR3 runs to 16 residues. Deletions cut 2 bases from V and 5 bases from J, with 18 bases between. The CDR3 DNA reads as TGCGCCAGCAGCCAACCCCCCTTGGGACCCCTTTATGGCTACACCTTC. Protein sequence: CASSQPPLGPLYGYTF.